A few counts support the clone carrying this T cell receptor (beta chain). Antigen specificity is unknown. CDR1 is SGHAT, CDR2 FQNNGV, per germline. V lost 2 bases and J lost 8, with 13 bases in between. CDR3 length: 14 amino acids. The source of the sample is a study of human T cells and chemical hapten exposure. The wider study: Patients had diphenylcyclopropenone applied to the scalp weekly throughout the roughly 24-week study.

Study observations and caveats: The formation of large CDR3 similarity clusters by expanded TCRs significantly exceeded that of controls.

TCRdb analysed the RACE reads with MiXCR anew, one entry per CDR3 protein. This table holds about 99,000 distinct CDR3 sequences, around 12% found once. Noted time point: patch test 1, 2 weeks after DPC sensitization. Noted treatment: therapeutic diphenylcyclopropenone sensitization with weekly scalp DPC. This material consisted of whole blood, taken in connection with sensitization to the hapten diphenylcyclopropenone (DPC). This receptor was identified in a woman aged 40 to 55 with alopecia areata. Some clones in this sample may be carry-over from other donors' samples. The V call is TRBV11-2, the J call TRBJ2-1, with D unresolved. CDR3 nucleotides: TGTGCCAGCAGCTTAATTAGTAATGCGGATGAGCAGTTCTTC. It yields the protein CASSLISNADEQFF.